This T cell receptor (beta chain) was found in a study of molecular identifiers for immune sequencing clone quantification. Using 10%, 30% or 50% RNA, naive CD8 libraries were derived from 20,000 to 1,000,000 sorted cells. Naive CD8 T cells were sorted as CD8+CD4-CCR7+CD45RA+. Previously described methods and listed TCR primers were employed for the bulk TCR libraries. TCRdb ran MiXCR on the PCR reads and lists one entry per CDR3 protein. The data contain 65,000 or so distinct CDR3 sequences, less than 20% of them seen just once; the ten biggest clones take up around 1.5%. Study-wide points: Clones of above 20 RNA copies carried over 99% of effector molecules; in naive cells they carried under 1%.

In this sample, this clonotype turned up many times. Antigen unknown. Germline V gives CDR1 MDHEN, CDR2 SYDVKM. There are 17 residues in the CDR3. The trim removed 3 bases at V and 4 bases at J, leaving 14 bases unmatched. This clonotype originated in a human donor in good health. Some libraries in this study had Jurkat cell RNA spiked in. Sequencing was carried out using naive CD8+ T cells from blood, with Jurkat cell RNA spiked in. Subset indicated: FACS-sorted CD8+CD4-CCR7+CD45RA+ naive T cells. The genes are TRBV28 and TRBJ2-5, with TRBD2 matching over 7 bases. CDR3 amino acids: CASSLSASAGALETQYF. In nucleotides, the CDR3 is TGTGCCAGCAGTTTGAGCGCGAGTGCGGGAGCGTTAGAGACCCAGTACTTC. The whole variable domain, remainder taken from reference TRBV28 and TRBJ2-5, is DVKVTQSSRYLVKRTGEKVFLECVQDMDHENMFWYRQDPGLGLRLIYFSYDVKMKEKGDIPEGYSVSREKKERFSLILESASTNQTSMYLCASSLSASAGALETQYFGPGTRLLVL.